Below are 27 T cell receptor beta chains sequenced from a single sample in a study of cytomegalovirus exposure and HLA in healthy donors. Sequenced by immunoSEQ multiplex PCR; TCRdb stores in-frame clones only, minus some. The sample carries under 300,000 clones, nearly 90% recorded once. Material for sequencing was PBMCs. The receptors were gathered from a woman between 18 and 30 years old in good health and CMV-seronegative.

This clone was found once. This chain joins TRBV29-1 and TRBJ1-1; D possibly corresponds to TRBD1 (6 bases). CDR1 SQVTM and CDR2 ANQGSEA come from the germline V gene. CDR3 length: 13 amino acids. The germline V and J ends were trimmed by 7 bases and 1 base, with 13 bases remaining between them. DNA of the CDR3: TGCAGCGCTGCAACGACAGGGAACACTGAAGCTTTCTTT. The encoded protein is CSAATTGNTEAFF.

The rearrangement joins TRBV1 to TRBJ2-7; TRBD2 is taken as the D call from the table, unchecked against the DNA. TRBV1 is a pseudogene locus. The CDR3 contains 16 residues. For the CDR3, the DNA is TGCACCAGCAGCCAAGATAGGGATCGGGAGGGGAGGGAGCAGTACTTC. Translation: CTSSQDRDREGREQYF.

The rearrangement links TRBV18 to TRBJ2-1, with 9 bases matching TRBD1. The CDR3 consists of 16 residues. V trimming: 6 bases; J trimming: 2 bases; junction bases outside the gene matches: 8. In germline, CDR1 is KGHSH, CDR2 LQKENI. The CDR3 protein is CASSLPGTGPYNEQFF. The CDR3 DNA sequence: TGTGCCAGCTCTCTTCCCGGGACAGGGCCCTACAATGAGCAGTTCTTC.

This clone was picked up one time. The genes are TRBV7-9 and TRBJ1-1; D might be TRBD1 (6 bases). The germline V and J ends were trimmed by 1 base and 6 bases, with 12 bases remaining between them. Germline CDR1 is SEHNR and CDR2 is FQNEAQ (reference sequence). This CDR3 region has 14 residues. CDR3 sequence (DNA): TGTGCCAGCAGCTTAGTACGGGGGGCTTCTGAAGCTTTCTTT. Translation gives CASSLVRGASEAFF.

This clone was picked up one time. The gene calls are TRBV19 and TRBJ2-7; no definite D call. CDR1 and CDR2 from the germline V gene are LNHDA and SQIVND (reference sequence). The V end was cut by 3 bases, the J end by 2 bases, with 8 bases between. The CDR3 contains 13 residues. CDR3 nucleotides: TGTGCCAGTAGTATGGGCCCTACCTACGAGCAGTACTTC. This gives the protein CASSMGPTYEQYF.

This chain joins TRBV11-2 and TRBJ2-5; 7 bases fit TRBD1. Germline V gene lookup returns CDR1 SGHAT and CDR2 FQNNGV. Trimming removed 2 bases from V and 5 bases from J; junction bases left unmatched: 14. The CDR3 totals 17 residues. The CDR3: CASSLRLGGSLRETQYF. The CDR3, as DNA: TGTGCCAGCAGCTTACGATTAGGGGGCTCCCTTAGGGAGACCCAGTACTTC.

This clone appeared a single time. V and J are TRBV10-2 and TRBJ2-6; possibly TRBD1 for D (6 bases). The CDR3 runs 23 residues. Trimming removed 1 base from V and 0 bases from J, with 28 bases in between. Germline values: CDR1 WSHSY, CDR2 SAAADI. DNA of the CDR3: TGCGCCAGCAGTGAGTTCTTTGGAGTATACCGGGACACAGAGTTCTCTGGGGCCAACGTCCTGACTTTC. Translation gives CASSEFFGVYRDTEFSGANVLTF.

The chain links TRBV10-2 to TRBJ2-5, with 7 bases that match TRBD1. CDR3 length equals 17 residues. Trimming removed 5 bases from V and 5 bases from J; junction bases left unmatched: 17. The V gene's germline CDR1 is WSHSY and CDR2 SAAADI. The CDR3 sequence is CASSWIRATGRGETQYF. CDR3 DNA sequence: TGCGCCAGCAGTTGGATACGAGCGACAGGGCGTGGGGAGACCCAGTACTTC.

V is TRBV15 and J is TRBJ2-3; 7 bases align to TRBD1. The CDR3 is made up of 15 amino acids. Germline loops: CDR1 LNHNV, CDR2 YYDKDF (reference sequence). V shed 0 bases and J 5 bases; nucleotides not matched to a gene: 5. For the CDR3, the DNA is TGTGCCACCAGCAGAGAGTTAGGGGGCGGAGATACGCAGTATTTT. The encoded protein is CATSRELGGGDTQYF.

The gene calls are TRBV16 and TRBJ2-7; D is unclear. CDR1 is KGHSY, CDR2 FQNENV, per germline. V shed 0 bases and J shed 2 bases, with 8 bases lying between them. CDR3 length: 14 amino acids. CDR3: CASSQSEVPYEQYF. The CDR3 DNA sequence: TGTGCCAGCAGCCAATCCGAGGTTCCCTACGAGCAGTACTTC.

The rearrangement joins TRBV9 to TRBJ2-2, with 12 nucleotides matching TRBD2. The CDR3 consists of 16 residues. Germline V gene lookup returns CDR1 SGDLS and CDR2 YYNGEE. Unmatched junction bases numbered 1, after V lost 3 bases and J lost 1 base. The CDR3 DNA sequence: TGTGCCAGCAGCGGACTAGCGGGGGAGAACACCGGGGAGCTGTTTTTT. Its protein product is CASSGLAGENTGELFF.

The CDR3 sequence: CASSLGDSPLHF. The DNA of the CDR3 is TGTGCCAGCAGCCTCGGGGATTCACCCCTCCACTTT. The chain has TRBV5-4 and TRBJ1-6; D is uncertain. V was clipped by 4 bases and J by 8 bases, with 7 bases between them. The CDR3 length is 12 residues. Looked up from germline, CDR1 is SGHNT and CDR2 is YYREEE (reference sequence).

J is TRBJ2-7 and V is TRBV4-1, with 7 bases that match TRBD2. This CDR3 contains 16 residues. The V gene end was trimmed by 3 bases and the J gene end by 1 base; junction bases not matched to a gene: 9. Germline V CDR1 and CDR2: MGHRA, YSYEKL. The CDR3 protein is CASSHFPGEGSYEQYF. DNA of the CDR3: TGCGCCAGCAGCCACTTCCCCGGGGAGGGATCCTACGAGCAGTACTTC.

A single count supports this clone. This chain joins TRBV10-2 and TRBJ1-2; TRBD1 might be the D (6 bases). Trimming pared 6 bases from V and 6 bases from J, leaving 29 bases between. The germline gives CDR1 WSHSY, CDR2 SAAADI. The CDR3 spans 18 residues. The CDR3 sequence is CASSPARGTQPFRDGYTF. The CDR3 DNA reads TGCGCCAGCAGCCCGGCGAGGGGGACACAGCCTTTTCGAGATGGCTACACCTTC.

The J gene is TRBJ2-1, the V gene TRBV28; TRBD1 matches 9 bases. V was clipped by 6 bases and J by 6 bases; unmatched bases: 9. Germline V gene lookup returns CDR1 MDHEN and CDR2 SYDVKM. This CDR3 is built from 15 residues. The CDR3 is CASSPGTGNVNEQFF. The CDR3 DNA follows: TGTGCCAGCAGCCCCGGGACAGGGAACGTCAATGAGCAGTTCTTC.

The table lists this clone with a few counts. This rearrangement joins TRBV30 to TRBJ1-5; the match to TRBD1 covers 7 bases. Germline assignment: CDR1 GTSNPN and CDR2 SVGIG (reference sequence). J gave up 3 bases and V 1 base, and 3 bases lay outside the gene matches. The CDR3 runs 14 residues. The CDR3 DNA sequence: TGTGCCTGGAGTGCCGGACAGGTCAATCAGCCCCAGCATTTT. As protein: CAWSAGQVNQPQHF.

V and J are TRBV6-5 and TRBJ2-1; tentative D call: TRBD2 (6 bases). V lost 4 bases, J lost 8 bases, and 12 bases lay in between. The germline V gene encodes CDR1 MNHEY and CDR2 SVGAGI. The CDR3 consists of 13 residues. CDR3 loop: CASSSGGEYEQFF. DNA for the CDR3: TGTGCCAGCAGTTCCGGGGGAGAGTATGAGCAGTTCTTC.

Only a few counts were recorded for this clone. The J gene is TRBJ1-2, the V gene TRBV28; D unresolved. The germline V gene has CDR1 MDHEN and CDR2 SYDVKM. The V end lost 2 bases, the J end lost 7 bases, and 8 bases lay between the germline ends. The length of the CDR3 is 12 residues. The CDR3 region has the DNA TGTGCCAGCAGTTTACTTGGAGCTGGCTACACCTTC. This translates into CASSLLGAGYTF.

The J gene is TRBJ2-2, the V gene TRBV7-3; unclear D gene. The germline V gene encodes CDR1 SGHTA and CDR2 FQGTGA. This CDR3 has 16 amino acids. Between the trimmed V and J ends, which lost 1 base and 2 bases, there was a span of 11 bases. In nucleotides, the CDR3 is TGTGCCAGCAGCTTAAAGCGTACGGGTAACACCGGGGAGCTGTTTTTT. It is translated as CASSLKRTGNTGELFF.

This chain connects TRBV7-8 to TRBJ2-3; a possible D gene is TRBD1 (6 bases). Deletions cut 2 bases from V and 0 bases from J, with 15 bases between. The length of the CDR3 is 17 residues. Per germline, CDR1 SGHVS and CDR2 FQNEAQ. CDR3 DNA: TGTGCCAGCAGCTTAAAGAATTGGGGGCGGAGCACAGATACGCAGTATTTT. Encoded protein: CASSLKNWGRSTDTQYF.

The chain links TRBV30 to TRBJ2-7; D remains ambiguous. The CDR3 contains 14 residues. Germline CDR1 and CDR2: GTSNPN and SVGIG (reference sequence). V was clipped by 0 bases and J by 0 bases, with 9 bases between them. CDR3 DNA: TGTGCCTGGAGTGTAAGCAGGATCTCCTACGAGCAGTACTTC. This gives the protein CAWSVSRISYEQYF.

CDR3 bases: TGCAGCATCATCCGGGGGGCTTGGACAGATACGCAGTATTTT. Translated: CSIIRGAWTDTQYF. This chain joins TRBV29-1 and TRBJ2-3; D is perhaps TRBD2 (7 bases). V lost 8 bases to trimming and J lost 3 bases, with 18 bases between them. The CDR3 contains 14 residues. Germline CDR1 and CDR2: SQVTM and ANQGSEA.

The rearrangement uses TRBV7-2 and TRBJ1-5, with TRBD1 as a possible D gene (5 bases). Trimming shortened V by 3 bases and J by 4 bases, and 13 bases separated the two germline ends. Germline-derived CDR1 and CDR2 are SGHTA and FQGNSA. CDR3 length equals 15 residues. CDR3 sequence (DNA): TGTGCCAGCAGCTTTTTTGGGGGGAGTAATCAGCCCCAGCATTTT. It yields the protein CASSFFGGSNQPQHF.

The chain employs TRBV5-4 and TRBJ2-7; D might be TRBD1 (7 bases). The CDR3 length is 15 residues. V was trimmed by 4 bases and J by 0 bases, leaving 14 bases between them. Germline V lookup: CDR1 SGHNT, CDR2 YYREEE (reference sequence). The CDR3 bases are TGTGCCAGCAGCGCGGGACAGCTTCTCTCCTACGAGCAGTACTTC. It specifies CASSAGQLLSYEQYF. The full variable domain, completed using reference TRBV5-4 and TRBJ2-7, is ETGVTQSPTHLIKTRGQQVTLRCSSQSGHNTVSWYQQALGQGPQFIFQYYREEENGRGNFPPRFSGLQFPNYSSELNVNALELDDSALYLCASSAGQLLSYEQYFGPGTRLTVT.

The CDR3 coding sequence is TGCGCCAGCAGCTGGACAGGGAGTGGCGACAATGAGCAGTTCTTC. Translated, it gives CASSWTGSGDNEQFF. The chain is built from TRBV5-1 and TRBJ2-1, with 8 positions matching TRBD1. The CDR3 sequence is 15 residues long. After removal of 3 bases from V and 5 bases from J, the junction contained 7 bases not matched to a gene. The germline V gene encodes CDR1 SGHRS and CDR2 YFSETQ.

Turning to this clone: The same CDR3 arises from other DNA sequences in this sample as well. This rearrangement joins TRBV5-4 to TRBJ2-2; D uncertain. The CDR3 sequence is 12 residues long. The V gene's germline CDR1 is SGHNT and CDR2 YYREEE (reference sequence). V lost 5 bases to trimming and J lost 1 base, with 3 bases between them. Here the CDR3 reads CASSLNTGELFF. CDR3 nucleotide sequence: TGTGCCAGCAGTCTGAACACCGGGGAGCTGTTTTTT.

V usage is TRBV9 and J usage is TRBJ2-2; D gene uncertain. Trimming stripped 1 base from V and 3 bases from J, with 10 bases between. Germline V gene sequence: CDR1 SGDLS, CDR2 YYNGEE. This CDR3 spans 15 amino acids. DNA of the CDR3: TGTGCCAGCAGCGTACGAGGAACCTACACCGGGGAGCTGTTTTTT. Translated: CASSVRGTYTGELFF.